Following are 19 T cell receptor beta chains from one sample sequenced in a study of CD8+ T cells in alopecia areata. As the sequencing template, cDNA was produced by extracting RNA and reverse transcribing it. Measured with immunoSEQ multiplex PCR; TCRdb has only the in-frame clones, and not every one. The repertoire holds some 130,000 clones, with more than 40% as singletons. The starting material was CD8+ T cells sorted from blood, obtained at week 0. Receptors were obtained from a human donor with alopecia areata.

The chain recombines TRBV11-2 with TRBJ2-5; weak D call: TRBD1 (6 bases). The CDR3 covers 16 residues. Germline values: CDR1 SGHAT, CDR2 FQNNGV. Trimming took off 2 bases at V and 2 bases at J, with 15 bases between the two ends. This CDR3 is CASSLPPRTGQETQYF. CDR3 nucleotide sequence: TGTGCCAGCAGCTTACCACCCCGTACAGGGCAAGAGACCCAGTACTTC.

The rearrangement links TRBV6-5 to TRBJ2-5; the D is unclear. The CDR3 contains 13 residues. V gave up 7 bases and J gave up 1 base, with 10 bases separating them. The V gene's germline CDR1 is MNHEY and CDR2 SVGAGI. The CDR3 DNA is TGTGCCAGCAAGGAAGGGATCCAAGAGACCCAGTACTTC. Translating gives CASKEGIQETQYF.

V and J are TRBV7-9 and TRBJ2-7; 11 bases map to TRBD1. Germline V gives CDR1 SEHNR, CDR2 FQNEAQ (reference sequence). The trim removed 4 bases at V and 6 bases at J, leaving 2 bases unmatched. This CDR3 has 13 residues. CDR3 sequence (DNA): TGTGCCAGCAGCTCGGGACAGGGGGTCGAGCAGTACTTC. Amino acid sequence: CASSSGQGVEQYF.

The chain has TRBV30 and TRBJ2-3; 14 positions match TRBD2. The CDR3 totals 20 residues. J gave up 1 base and V 4 bases, and 16 bases lay outside the gene matches. The germline V gene encodes CDR1 GTSNPN and CDR2 SVGIG (reference sequence). The chain's CDR3 is CAWNLHGLAGGSVRTDTQYF. For the CDR3, the DNA is TGTGCCTGGAATCTCCACGGACTAGCGGGGGGATCAGTCCGCACAGATACGCAGTATTTT.

The chain couples TRBV13 to TRBJ2-7, with TRBD1 matching 9 bases. V trimming: 5 bases; J trimming: 3 bases; junction bases outside the gene matches: 5. CDR1 PRHDT and CDR2 FYEKMQ come from the germline V gene (reference sequence). CDR3 length: 14 amino acids. This chain's CDR3 is CASSPGQGIYEQYF. CDR3 DNA sequence: TGTGCCAGCAGCCCTGGACAGGGGATCTACGAGCAGTACTTC.

In its sample, this clone was seen a few times. The chain joins TRBV27 to TRBJ2-1; unclear D gene. Deletions cut 5 bases from V and 0 bases from J, with 11 bases between. The germline gives CDR1 MNHEY, CDR2 SMNVEV (reference sequence). CDR3 size: 15 residues. CDR3 sequence: CASSTRPSSYNEQFF. The CDR3 DNA reads TGTGCCAGCAGTACTCGGCCTAGCTCCTACAATGAGCAGTTCTTC.

V is TRBV5-4 and J is TRBJ2-1, with 12 bases that match TRBD2. The germline CDR1 and CDR2 sequences are SGHNT and YYREEE (reference sequence). Losses at the gene ends were 0 bases for V and 5 bases for J; bases not matched to a gene: 0. CDR3 length: 15 residues. CDR3 sequence: CASSLASGGDNEQFF. As DNA, the CDR3 is TGTGCCAGCAGCTTGGCTAGCGGGGGGGACAATGAGCAGTTCTTC.

A few counts support this clone. This chain uses TRBV7-9 with TRBJ2-2, with 8 bases that match TRBD1. V shed 5 bases and J 3 bases; nucleotides not matched to a gene: 5. The CDR3 runs to 15 residues. CDR1 and CDR2 (germline): SEHNR, FQNEAQ (reference sequence). DNA for the CDR3: TGTGCCAGCAGCCCCCCGGGACAGGACACCGGGGAGCTGTTTTTT. It specifies CASSPPGQDTGELFF.

This clone showed up just a few times. The chain carries TRBV16 and TRBJ1-6; D gene ambiguous. V shed 0 bases and J shed 7 bases, with 4 bases lying between them. The CDR3 extends over 13 amino acids. Germline V gives CDR1 KGHSY, CDR2 FQNENV. DNA for the CDR3: TGTGCCAGCAGCCAATCACAGAATTCACCCCTCCACTTT. Encoded protein: CASSQSQNSPLHF.

This rearrangement joins TRBV6-6 to TRBJ1-5; D may be TRBD1 (6 bases). The CDR3 has 15 residues. The V end was cut by 7 bases, the J end by 6 bases, with 19 bases between. CDR1 and CDR2 from the germline V gene are MNHNY and SVGAGI (reference sequence). The CDR3 region has the DNA TGTGCCAGCACACAACAGGGATATCTAGGTCAGCCCCAGCATTTT. Its translation: CASTQQGYLGQPQHF.

The chain links TRBV6-5 to TRBJ2-7; 7 bases agree with TRBD1. The germline V gene has CDR1 MNHEY and CDR2 SVGAGI. The CDR3 has 16 amino acids. The V and J ends lost 2 bases and 3 bases, in that order; junction bases with no gene match: 10. This chain's CDR3 is CASSYLPGTDLYEQYF. CDR3 in DNA: TGTGCCAGCAGTTACCTGCCCGGGACAGACCTCTACGAGCAGTACTTC.

This clone has a handful of counts. The chain uses TRBV19 and TRBJ2-7; D is ambiguous. V dropped 3 bases and J dropped 5 bases, with 11 bases sitting between them. Looked up from germline, CDR1 is LNHDA and CDR2 is SQIVND (reference sequence). The CDR3 length is 13 residues. CDR3 in amino acids: CASSMGGSHEQYF. As DNA, the CDR3 is TGTGCCAGTAGTATGGGTGGTTCCCACGAGCAGTACTTC. The entire variable domain, with the rest obtained from reference TRBV19 and TRBJ2-7, is as follows: DGGITQSPKYLFRKEGQNVTLSCEQNLNHDAMYWYRQDPGQGLRLIYYSQIVNDFQKGDIAEGYSVSREKKESFPLTVTSAQKNPTAFYLCASSMGGSHEQYFGPGTRLTVT.

In its sample, this clone was seen a few times. V gene TRBV27 combines with J gene TRBJ1-6, with a possible D match to TRBD1 (6 bases). The CDR3 is 15 residues long. Trimming took off 7 bases at V and 9 bases at J, with 19 bases between the two ends. CDR1 and CDR2 (germline): MNHEY, SMNVEV (reference sequence). The CDR3 DNA reads as TGTGCCAGCACCTTTGGAGGGGGGATGAGTTCACCCCTCCACTTT. Encoded protein: CASTFGGGMSSPLHF.

V and J are TRBV6-5 and TRBJ2-2; D call uncertain. V was trimmed by 2 bases and J by 1 base, leaving 2 bases between them. The CDR3 loop spans 13 amino acids. The germline CDR1 and CDR2 sequences are MNHEY and SVGAGI. The DNA for the CDR3 is TGTGCCAGCAGTTACGAGAACACCGGGGAGCTGTTTTTT. Translating gives CASSYENTGELFF.

The chain is built from TRBV13 and TRBJ2-7; weak D call: TRBD1 (5 bases). CDR3 length equals 17 residues. Germline V gives CDR1 PRHDT, CDR2 FYEKMQ (reference sequence). V shed 5 bases and J shed 0 bases, with 20 bases lying between them. CDR3 protein: CASSPPPRERSSYEQYF. The DNA of the CDR3 is TGTGCCAGCAGCCCCCCGCCCAGGGAAAGGTCCTCCTACGAGCAGTACTTC.

The chain is built from TRBV6-1 and TRBJ2-6; no clear D. The germline V and J ends were trimmed by 3 bases and 0 bases, with 12 bases remaining between them. CDR1 MNHNS and CDR2 SASEGT come from the germline V gene. This CDR3 has 17 residues. The DNA for the CDR3 is TGTGCCAGCAGTGACCCCATCTTTGGCTCTGGGGCCAACGTCCTGACTTTC. It is translated as CASSDPIFGSGANVLTF.

The table lists this clone with a few counts. The chain employs TRBV27 and TRBJ2-7; D gene unclear. V shed 7 bases and J shed 7 bases, with 11 bases lying between them. The CDR3 is 11 amino acids. Germline V gene data show CDR1 as MNHEY and CDR2 as SMNVEV (reference sequence). The CDR3 DNA reads as TGTGCCAGCACCGCAATGGGGGAGCAGTACTTC. It translates to CASTAMGEQYF.

This clone has a handful of counts. The rearrangement links TRBV2 to TRBJ2-3; no reliable D call. The germline gives CDR1 SNHLY, CDR2 FYNNEI. V lost 1 base and J 6 bases, leaving 2 bases between the germline ends. This CDR3 is 11 amino acids long. CDR3 sequence (DNA): TGTGCCAGCAGTGAAGAGGATACGCAGTATTTT. Translation: CASSEEDTQYF.

The rearrangement links TRBV7-8 to TRBJ2-1; 9 bases are shared with TRBD2. The V segment lost 1 base and the J segment 7 bases; nucleotides outside the gene matches: 5. This CDR3 is 15 amino acids long. Germline CDR1 reads SGHVS; CDR2 reads FQNEAQ. CDR3 amino acids: CASSLVGGGVNEQFF. The CDR3 bases are TGTGCCAGCAGCTTAGTCGGCGGGGGGGTTAATGAGCAGTTCTTC.